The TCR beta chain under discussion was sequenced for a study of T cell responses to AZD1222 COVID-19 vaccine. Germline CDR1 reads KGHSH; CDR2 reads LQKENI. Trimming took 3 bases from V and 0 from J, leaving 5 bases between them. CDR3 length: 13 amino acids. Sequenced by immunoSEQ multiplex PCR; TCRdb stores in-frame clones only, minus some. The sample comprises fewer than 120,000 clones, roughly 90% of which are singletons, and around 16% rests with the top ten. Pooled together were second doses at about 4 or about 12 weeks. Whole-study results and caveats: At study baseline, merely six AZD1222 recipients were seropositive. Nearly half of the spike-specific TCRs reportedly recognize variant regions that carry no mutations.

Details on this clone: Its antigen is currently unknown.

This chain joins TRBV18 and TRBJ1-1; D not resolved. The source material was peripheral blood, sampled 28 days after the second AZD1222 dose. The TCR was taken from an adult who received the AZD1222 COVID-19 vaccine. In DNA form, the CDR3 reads TGTGCCAGCTCACCGACACTGAACACTGAAGCTTTCTTT. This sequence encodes CASSPTLNTEAFF.